This passage covers 30 T cell receptor beta chains from one sample sequenced in a study of T cell responses to AZD1222 COVID-19 vaccine. TCRdb keeps only in-frame clones here, not all; method: immunoSEQ multiplex PCR. The sample has fewer than 200,000 clones, approximately 90% seen once. The sample here was peripheral blood, taken 28 days after the second AZD1222 dose. The receptor source for this set is an adult who received the AZD1222 COVID-19 vaccine.

The chain recombines TRBV27 with TRBJ1-2; D might be TRBD1 (5 bases). In germline, CDR1 is MNHEY, CDR2 SMNVEV (reference sequence). V lost 0 bases, J lost 2 bases, and 13 bases lay in between. This CDR3 contains 16 residues. CDR3 in amino acids: CASSLSGVDTNYGYTF. The CDR3 DNA sequence: TGTGCCAGCAGTTTATCAGGGGTTGATACGAACTATGGCTACACCTTC.

This clone was picked up one time. The J gene is TRBJ2-1, the V gene TRBV19; D assignment may be TRBD1 or TRBD2 (5 bases each). Trimming removed 7 bases at V and 0 bases at J, with 13 bases between. Germline CDR1 reads LNHDA; CDR2 reads SQIVND (reference sequence). The CDR3 runs 15 residues. Written as DNA, the CDR3 is TGTGCCAGTAACCCGGGACCCTTCTCCTACAATGAGCAGTTCTTC. It yields the protein CASNPGPFSYNEQFF.

This clone was found once. The rearrangement uses TRBV9 and TRBJ2-7; 10 positions agree with TRBD2. The germline CDR1 and CDR2 sequences are SGDLS and YYNGEE. The CDR3 has 15 amino acids. The trim removed 3 bases at V and 5 bases at J, leaving 8 bases unmatched. The CDR3 DNA sequence: TGTGCCAGCAGCGCCCTAGCGGGAGTGGGGGACGAGCAGTACTTC. Protein sequence: CASSALAGVGDEQYF.

The rearrangement joins TRBV5-1 to TRBJ1-2; possible D gene TRBD1, 6 bases. Trimming removed 4 bases from V and 5 bases from J, with 15 bases in between. From germline, CDR1 is SGHRS and CDR2 YFSETQ. The CDR3 extends over 14 amino acids. For the CDR3, the DNA is TGCGCCAGCAGCCCAGGACAGTTGTGGTATGGCTACACCTTC. It is translated as CASSPGQLWYGYTF.

Here the CDR3 reads CASSFVPSGLRGSYNEQFF. The CDR3 region has the DNA TGTGCCAGCAGCTTCGTACCTAGCGGATTACGAGGCTCCTACAATGAGCAGTTCTTC. J is TRBJ2-1 and V is TRBV7-9, with 7 bases identical to TRBD2. The length of the CDR3 is 19 residues. The ends lost 3 bases at V and 0 bases at J; junction bases unmatched: 14. Germline loops: CDR1 SEHNR, CDR2 FQNEAQ (reference sequence).

The chain has TRBV11-2 and TRBJ2-5; the D is unclear. This CDR3 contains 14 residues. V lost 2 bases to trimming and J lost 5 bases, with 12 bases between them. Germline V CDR1 and CDR2: SGHAT, FQNNGV. The CDR3 loop reads CASSLFRRFETQYF. CDR3 DNA: TGTGCCAGCAGCTTATTCCGACGTTTCGAGACCCAGTACTTC. Looking up the rest from reference TRBV11-2 and TRBJ2-5 gives the full variable domain: EAGVAQSPRYKIIEKRQSVAFWCNPISGHATLYWYQQILGQGPKLLIQFQNNGVVDDSQLPKDRFSAERLKGVDSTLKIQPAKLEDSAVYLCASSLFRRFETQYFGPGTRLLVL.

J is TRBJ2-7 and V is TRBV12-5; 8 nucleotides align to TRBD1. Unmatched junction bases numbered 12, after V lost 5 bases and J lost 3 bases. Germline V gene lookup returns CDR1 LGHNT and CDR2 FRNRAP. This CDR3 contains 16 residues. The CDR3 here is CASGLIDGQGSYEQYF. CDR3 bases: TGTGCTAGTGGTCTCATTGACGGACAGGGAAGCTACGAGCAGTACTTC.

The chain couples TRBV28 to TRBJ2-7, with 10 bases that match TRBD2. V lost 6 bases, J lost 5 bases, and 19 bases stayed unmatched. Germline loops: CDR1 MDHEN, CDR2 SYDVKM. The CDR3 runs 18 residues. The CDR3 protein is CASRARGAGGRSGNEQYF. The CDR3 nucleotides read TGTGCCAGCAGGGCCCGGGGAGCGGGGGGGCGATCGGGAAACGAGCAGTACTTC.

The chain carries TRBV11-2 and TRBJ2-1; D remains unclear. The germline gives CDR1 SGHAT, CDR2 FQNNGV. The CDR3 spans 14 residues. Trimming shortened V by 1 base and J by 6 bases, and 10 bases separated the two germline ends. The CDR3 loop is CASSLGRTSNEQFF. CDR3 nucleotide sequence: TGTGCCAGCAGCTTAGGTCGGACCTCCAATGAGCAGTTCTTC.

In DNA form, the CDR3 reads TGTGCCAGCTCACCTCCGGGTGGAGGGGGGGTTGACAATGAGCAGTTCTTC. Translation: CASSPPGGGGVDNEQFF. V usage is TRBV18 and J usage is TRBJ2-1, with D possibly matching TRBD2 (7 bases). Germline V gene data show CDR1 as KGHSH and CDR2 as LQKENI. V shed 3 bases and J shed 5 bases, with 20 bases lying between them. The CDR3 is 17 amino acids.

The chain uses TRBV14 and TRBJ1-2; no clear D gene. V lost 1 base and J 3 bases, leaving 12 bases between the germline ends. The CDR3 is 15 amino acids. Germline V gene data show CDR1 as SGHDN and CDR2 as FVKESK. CDR3 DNA sequence: TGTGCCAGCAGCCAAGGTCCCCGGACCTACTATGGCTACACCTTC. As protein: CASSQGPRTYYGYTF. Full variable domain (missing parts from reference TRBV14 and TRBJ1-2): EAGVTQFPSHSVIEKGQTVTLRCDPISGHDNLYWYRRVMGKEIKFLLHFVKESKQDESGMPNNRFLAERTGGTYSTLKVQPAELEDSGVYFCASSQGPRTYYGYTFGSGTRLTVV.

The chain has TRBV27 and TRBJ1-1; D call uncertain. Trimming cost V 6 bases and J 7 bases, with 12 bases left between them. From germline, CDR1 is MNHEY and CDR2 SMNVEV (reference sequence). There are 12 residues in the CDR3. The CDR3 DNA reads as TGTGCCAGCAGCCCGGACGGAAATGAAGCTTTCTTT. Translating it yields CASSPDGNEAFF.

The chain has TRBV18 and TRBJ1-1; D ambiguous. The germline V gene has CDR1 KGHSH and CDR2 LQKENI. Deletions cut 7 bases from V and 7 bases from J, with 10 bases between. There are 11 residues in the CDR3. DNA for the CDR3: TGTGCCAGCTTACGGCTGGATGAAGCTTTCTTT. Its translation: CASLRLDEAFF. Based on the CDR3 plus reference TRBV18 and TRBJ1-1, the full variable domain is NAGVMQNPRHLVRRRGQEARLRCSPMKGHSHVYWYRQLPEEGLKFMVYLQKENIIDESGMPKERFSAEFPKEGPSILRIQQVVRGDSAAYFCASLRLDEAFFGQGTRLTVV.

The V and J genes are TRBV7-8 and TRBJ1-2, with D maybe TRBD1 (6 bases). V lost 1 base and J 8 bases, leaving 17 bases between the germline ends. The germline V gene has CDR1 SGHVS and CDR2 FQNEAQ. The CDR3 runs to 15 residues. DNA for the CDR3: TGTGCCAGCAGCTTAGACGGACAGCCGTCTCTAGGCTACACCTTC. It specifies CASSLDGQPSLGYTF.

This rearrangement joins TRBV7-9 to TRBJ1-5; D not resolved. The V gene's germline CDR1 is SEHNR and CDR2 FQNEAQ (reference sequence). This CDR3 region has 14 residues. V lost 5 bases and J 9 bases, leaving 17 bases between the germline ends. CDR3 amino acids: CASSPGRAKGPQHF. In DNA form, the CDR3 reads TGTGCCAGCAGCCCCGGGAGGGCCAAGGGGCCCCAGCATTTT.

The chain links TRBV19 to TRBJ2-7; 9 nucleotides match TRBD1. V was pared by 5 bases and J by 5 bases, with 10 bases of the junction left unmatched. This CDR3 has 15 residues. Germline CDR1 reads LNHDA; CDR2 reads SQIVND (reference sequence). The CDR3 loop is CASSFTGTGFDEQYF. The CDR3 nucleotides read TGTGCCAGTAGTTTTACCGGGACAGGGTTCGACGAGCAGTACTTC.

The gene calls are TRBV19 and TRBJ2-2, with D hard to call. The V gene lost 7 bases and the J gene lost 6 bases, with 9 bases spanning the gap. Germline-derived CDR1 and CDR2 are LNHDA and SQIVND (reference sequence). This CDR3 comprises 12 residues. The CDR3: CASKFQSGELFF. As DNA, the CDR3 is TGTGCCAGTAAATTCCAATCCGGGGAGCTGTTTTTT.

This clone was detected once. V and J are TRBV19 and TRBJ1-1; weak D call: TRBD1 (5 bases). V dropped 3 bases and J dropped 9 bases, with 11 bases sitting between them. CDR1 LNHDA and CDR2 SQIVND come from the germline V gene (reference sequence). The CDR3 length is 12 residues. Here the CDR3 reads CASSIGGPKAFF. The CDR3 DNA follows: TGTGCCAGTAGTATCGGGGGACCTAAAGCTTTCTTT. The whole variable domain, filled in from reference TRBV19 and TRBJ1-1, reads DGGITQSPKYLFRKEGQNVTLSCEQNLNHDAMYWYRQDPGQGLRLIYYSQIVNDFQKGDIAEGYSVSREKKESFPLTVTSAQKNPTAFYLCASSIGGPKAFFGQGTRLTVV.

V gene TRBV7-6 combines with J gene TRBJ1-1, with 9 positions matching TRBD1. The CDR3 length is 18 residues. The ends lost 5 bases at V and 0 bases at J; junction bases unmatched: 13. CDR1 SGHVS and CDR2 FNYEAQ come from the germline V gene. As DNA, the CDR3 is TGTGCCAGCAGCCGGGACAGGGTATCGGAAAATATGAACACTGAAGCTTTCTTT. Translation: CASSRDRVSENMNTEAFF.

The chain combines TRBV19 with TRBJ1-5; D is possibly TRBD1 (5 bases). Deletions cut 5 bases from V and 8 bases from J, with 22 bases between. The CDR3 runs 16 residues. Per the germline V gene, CDR1 is LNHDA and CDR2 is SQIVND (reference sequence). The CDR3 is CASSDRGSYRGEPQHF. CDR3 DNA: TGTGCCAGTAGTGACCGGGGATCTTATCGGGGGGAGCCCCAGCATTTT. Using reference TRBV19 and TRBJ1-5 for the parts outside the CDR3, the full variable domain is DGGITQSPKYLFRKEGQNVTLSCEQNLNHDAMYWYRQDPGQGLRLIYYSQIVNDFQKGDIAEGYSVSREKKESFPLTVTSAQKNPTAFYLCASSDRGSYRGEPQHFGDGTRLSIL.

A single count supports this clone. The chain recombines TRBV11-2 with TRBJ1-2; D ambiguous. The V gene lost 6 bases and the J gene lost 0 bases, with 11 bases spanning the gap. The CDR3 runs to 14 residues. The germline gives CDR1 SGHAT, CDR2 FQNNGV. CDR3 region: CASSLDRTNYGYTF. CDR3 nucleotide sequence: TGTGCCAGCAGTTTGGACCGTACTAACTATGGCTACACCTTC.

V is TRBV7-9 and J is TRBJ2-7; TRBD1 aligns across 8 bases. Unmatched junction bases numbered 8, after V lost 5 bases and J lost 2 bases. Germline V gene data show CDR1 as SEHNR and CDR2 as FQNEAQ (reference sequence). The CDR3 runs to 15 residues. CDR3 DNA sequence: TGTGCCAGCAGCCGACCGGGACAGGTGCCCTACGAGCAGTACTTC. This codes for CASSRPGQVPYEQYF.

This chain uses TRBV6-5 with TRBJ2-2; TRBD2 matches at 8 bases. This CDR3 has 15 amino acids. Looked up from germline, CDR1 is MNHEY and CDR2 is SVGAGI. Trimming removed 2 bases from V and 5 bases from J; junction bases left unmatched: 4. CDR3 coding DNA: TGTGCCAGCAGTTACGTAGCGGGAAGTACCGGGGAGCTGTTTTTT. It translates to CASSYVAGSTGELFF.

The gene calls are TRBV7-9 and TRBJ1-6; TRBD1 might be the D (5 bases). V lost 5 bases and J 7 bases, leaving 12 bases between the germline ends. The CDR3 is 14 residues long. Germline-derived CDR1 and CDR2 are SEHNR and FQNEAQ (reference sequence). DNA of the CDR3: TGTGCCAGCAGCCCTGACAGCTTGAATTCACCCCTCCACTTT. Its translation: CASSPDSLNSPLHF.

This sequence joins TRBV30 and TRBJ1-5, with D tentatively TRBD1 (5 bases). CDR1 and CDR2 (germline): GTSNPN, SVGIG (reference sequence). V gave up 5 bases and J gave up 0 bases, with 17 bases separating them. The CDR3 extends over 16 amino acids. The CDR3: CAWGAPGDLSNQPQHF. The CDR3 DNA reads as TGTGCCTGGGGGGCCCCGGGGGACCTTAGCAATCAGCCCCAGCATTTT.

The rearrangement uses TRBV15 and TRBJ2-5; 8 bases are shared with TRBD1. V trimming: 3 bases; J trimming: 7 bases; junction bases outside the gene matches: 4. The CDR3 has 13 residues. Germline-derived CDR1 and CDR2 are LNHNV and YYDKDF (reference sequence). CDR3 sequence: CATSRRDRGTQYF. CDR3 DNA sequence: TGTGCCACCAGCAGGCGAGACAGGGGGACCCAGTACTTC.

The V gene is TRBV11-3, the J gene TRBJ2-1, with D tentatively TRBD2 (6 bases). The CDR3 loop spans 12 amino acids. The ends were cut back, 0 bases at V and 10 bases at J, with 7 bases in the middle. Germline loops: CDR1 SGHNT, CDR2 YENEEA. In nucleotides, the CDR3 is TGTGCCAGCAGCTTAGACGCGGGGGAGCAGTTCTTC. Translation: CASSLDAGEQFF.

This chain connects TRBV6-4 to TRBJ2-7; no clear D. Per the germline V gene, CDR1 is MRHNA and CDR2 is SNTAGT. The CDR3 is 17 residues long. V lost 2 bases and J lost 3, with 20 bases in between. The CDR3 DNA is TGTGCCAGCAGTGACCGGGTGACTCCATCCGATAGCTACGAGCAGTACTTC. Its translation is CASSDRVTPSDSYEQYF.

The gene calls are TRBV6-5 and TRBJ1-3; no clear D gene. V was cut by 6 bases and J by 0 bases, with 6 bases left in between. The CDR3 is 13 amino acids. Germline CDR1 is MNHEY and CDR2 is SVGAGI. The CDR3 protein is CASSRRSGNTIYF. The CDR3 nucleotides are TGTGCCAGCAGCAGGCGCTCTGGAAACACCATATATTTT.

This clone was observed a single time. V gene TRBV10-2 combines with J gene TRBJ2-1; 8 bases agree with TRBD2. The CDR3 is 16 amino acids. The J segment lost 6 bases and the V segment lost 6 bases, leaving 13 bases of the junction unmatched. Germline lookup yields CDR1 WSHSY and CDR2 SAAADI. CDR3: CASSPTLVAGINEQFF. CDR3 DNA sequence: TGCGCCAGCAGCCCCACATTAGTAGCGGGGATCAATGAGCAGTTCTTC.